The clone carrying this T cell receptor beta chain came up a few times. These data come from a study of T cells after yellow fever vaccination. TCRdb re-analysed the 5' RACE reads in MiXCR, keeping a single row per CDR3 protein. The table records some 500,000 distinct CDR3 sequences, about 13% of them present only once. V was clipped by 4 bases and J by 1 base, with 10 bases between them. Germline V CDR1 and CDR2: LGHNA, YNFKEQ. There are 14 residues in the CDR3. The sequence was collected from a man aged 25 to 45 who received the YFV17D yellow fever vaccine. The source was PBMCs, collected on the day of the yellow fever booster vaccination. This chain links TRBV4-2 with TRBJ1-1, with D hard to call. CDR3 sequence reads: CASSLREANTEAFF. Here the CDR3 DNA reads TGTGCCAGCAGCCTGCGGGAGGCGAACACTGAAGCTTTCTTT.